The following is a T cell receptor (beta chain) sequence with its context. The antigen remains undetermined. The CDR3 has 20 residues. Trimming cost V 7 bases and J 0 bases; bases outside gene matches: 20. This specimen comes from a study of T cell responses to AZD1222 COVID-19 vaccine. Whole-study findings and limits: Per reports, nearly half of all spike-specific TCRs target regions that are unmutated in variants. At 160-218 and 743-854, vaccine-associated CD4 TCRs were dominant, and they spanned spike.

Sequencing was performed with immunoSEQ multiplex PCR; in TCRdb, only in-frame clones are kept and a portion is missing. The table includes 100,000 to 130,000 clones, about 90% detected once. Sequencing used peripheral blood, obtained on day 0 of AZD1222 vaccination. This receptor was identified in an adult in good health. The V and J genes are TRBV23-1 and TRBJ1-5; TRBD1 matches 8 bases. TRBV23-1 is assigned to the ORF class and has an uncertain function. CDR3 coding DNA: TGCGCCAGCACCTTCACCCCTCGGACAGGGCAACTTTATAGCAATCAGCCCCAGCATTTT. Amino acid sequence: CASTFTPRTGQLYSNQPQHF.